The 8 T cell receptor beta chains in this list originate from one sample, sequenced in a study of graft-versus-host responses after intestinal transplantation. These receptors lack a known antigen. Assay: immunoSEQ multiplex PCR; the TCRdb copy retains only in-frame clones and omits some. Among 80,000 to 100,000 clones listed, 80% to 95% were seen once. The sample consisted of unstimulated CD4+ T cells sorted from spleen or lymph node cells, taken before intestinal transplant. These receptors originate from a human donor who received an intestinal transplant.

This clone was recorded only once. The genes are TRBV28 and TRBJ2-5, with 10 bases matching TRBD2. CDR1 and CDR2 from the germline V gene are MDHEN and SYDVKM. CDR3 length: 15 residues. Trimming took 5 bases from V and 2 from J; bases not matched to a gene: 5. The CDR3 region is CASSPGTSAQETQYF. The CDR3 nucleotides are TGTGCCAGCAGTCCCGGGACTAGCGCTCAAGAGACCCAGTACTTC. The entire variable domain, with the rest obtained from reference TRBV28 and TRBJ2-5, is as follows: DVKVTQSSRYLVKRTGEKVFLECVQDMDHENMFWYRQDPGLGLRLIYFSYDVKMKEKGDIPEGYSVSREKKERFSLILESASTNQTSMYLCASSPGTSAQETQYFGPGTRLLVL.

The table lists this clone with a count of one. The V and J genes are TRBV16 and TRBJ2-1; 7 nucleotides line up with TRBD2. This CDR3 spans 15 amino acids. The J segment lost 5 bases and the V segment lost 0 bases, leaving 4 bases of the junction unmatched. CDR1 is KGHSY, CDR2 FQNENV, per germline. CDR3 sequence reads: CASSQSRGVDNEQFF. CDR3 sequence (DNA): TGTGCCAGCAGCCAATCCCGGGGGGTGGACAATGAGCAGTTCTTC. Full variable domain (missing parts from reference TRBV16 and TRBJ2-1): GEEVAQTPKHLVRGEGQKAKLYCAPIKGHSYVFWYQQVLKNEFKFLISFQNENVFDETGMPKERFSAKCLPNSPCSLEIQATKLEDSAVYFCASSQSRGVDNEQFFGPGTRLTVL.

The chain links TRBV7-9 to TRBJ1-1; 7 positions agree with TRBD1. The CDR3 sequence is 12 residues long. The junction had 8 bases not matched to a gene; V was cut back by 5 bases and J by 11 bases. Germline assignment: CDR1 SEHNR and CDR2 FQNEAQ (reference sequence). This CDR3 reads CASSPQTRGAFF. The CDR3 coding sequence is TGTGCCAGCAGCCCACAAACCAGGGGGGCTTTCTTT.

The V call is TRBV18, the J call TRBJ1-3, with unresolved D. This CDR3 has 16 amino acids. Trimming left V 3 bases short and J 3 bases short, with 15 bases between. CDR1 KGHSH and CDR2 LQKENI come from the germline V gene. The CDR3 is CASSPRETLNGNTIYF. The DNA for the CDR3 is TGTGCCAGCTCACCGAGGGAAACTTTAAATGGAAACACCATATATTTT.

DNA of the CDR3: TGTGCTAGTGGTCCCGTTAGGACAAAGGGCGGGGAGCTGTTTTTT. This codes for CASGPVRTKGGELFF. V usage is TRBV12-5 and J usage is TRBJ2-2; D perhaps matches TRBD1 (5 bases). V was trimmed by 5 bases and J by 7 bases, leaving 17 bases between them. Germline loops: CDR1 LGHNT, CDR2 FRNRAP. This CDR3 is built from 15 residues.

The chain has TRBV5-1 and TRBJ2-7; tentative D call: TRBD1 (5 bases). The CDR3 has 14 amino acids. CDR1 and CDR2 (germline): SGHRS, YFSETQ. V lost 5 bases, J lost 3 bases, and 15 bases lay in between. DNA for the CDR3: TGCGCCAGCAGTAACCAGGGAAGGAGCTACGAGCAGTACTTC. Its protein product is CASSNQGRSYEQYF.

The chain employs TRBV18 and TRBJ2-1; 8 bases align to TRBD1. The CDR3 sequence is 14 residues long. The trim removed 2 bases at V and 7 bases at J, leaving 4 bases unmatched. CDR1 and CDR2 (germline): KGHSH, LQKENI. CDR3 amino acids: CASSPIQGVNEQFF. The CDR3 DNA follows: TGTGCCAGCTCACCAATACAGGGGGTTAATGAGCAGTTCTTC.

The chain employs TRBV19 and TRBJ2-1, with TRBD1 matching over 9 bases. Germline lookup yields CDR1 LNHDA and CDR2 SQIVND (reference sequence). J lost 8 bases, V lost 7 bases, and 15 bases had no gene match. This CDR3 is built from 16 residues. The CDR3 here is CASIPALGQGIDEQFF. CDR3 DNA sequence: TGTGCCAGTATACCTGCCCTAGGACAGGGGATCGATGAGCAGTTCTTC.